The 32 T cell receptor beta chains given below trace back to one sample, sequenced in a study of OX40 agonist ivuxolimab in advanced cancers. Library prep was done by the immunoSEQ multiplex PCR assay. TCRdb's version of the immuneACCESS table is confined to in-frame rearrangements and falls short of the full clone set. An unresolved V gene accounts for under half of the shortfall where checked; the remainder is of unknown origin. This sample comprises approximately 100,000 clones, around 85% of them detected only once. Together, the top ten hold 3.5% to 4% of the sample. Sequenced material: CD4+ or CD8+ T cells sorted from blood, taken in a trial of the OX40 agonist ivuxolimab. These receptors were collected from an adult with an advanced solid tumor such as melanoma, head and neck, liver or kidney cancer.

The gene calls are TRBV27 and TRBJ1-6; TRBD1 might be the D (5 bases). V was pared by 2 bases and J by 1 base, with 12 bases between. CDR1 and CDR2 from the germline V gene are MNHEY and SMNVEV (reference sequence). There are 17 residues in the CDR3. The CDR3 sequence: CASSLTQGISYNSPLHF. Written as DNA, the CDR3 is TGTGCCAGCAGTTTAACTCAGGGAATTTCCTATAATTCACCCCTCCACTTT.

This clone was seen just once. The J gene is TRBJ2-2, the V gene TRBV19; TRBD2 matches 10 bases. This CDR3 spans 16 amino acids. Germline values: CDR1 LNHDA, CDR2 SQIVND (reference sequence). The trim removed 3 bases at V and 8 bases at J, leaving 9 bases unmatched. The CDR3 DNA reads as TGTGCCAGTAGTATGGGCCTAGCGGGAGAGTCTGGGGAGCTGTTTTTT. This encodes CASSMGLAGESGELFF.

This chain uses TRBV7-2 with TRBJ2-1, with no clear D. V was shortened by 5 bases and J by 6 bases, with 14 bases between the two germline ends. Per germline, CDR1 SGHTA and CDR2 FQGNSA. The CDR3 covers 14 residues. In DNA form, the CDR3 reads TGTGCCAGCAGCCCTCGACCCGAGACCAATGAGCAGTTCTTC. As protein: CASSPRPETNEQFF.

This chain joins TRBV27 and TRBJ2-3, with 9 bases lining up with TRBD1. This CDR3 is 15 amino acids long. Germline CDR1 MNHEY, CDR2 SMNVEV (reference sequence). Unmatched junction bases numbered 5, after V lost 4 bases and J lost 3 bases. The CDR3, as DNA: TGTGCCAGCAGTTCCGGACAGGGGAGGACAGATACGCAGTATTTT. Translated, it gives CASSSGQGRTDTQYF.

As regards this clone: Other DNA sequences in the sample encode the same CDR3. J is TRBJ2-7 and V is TRBV6-5; TRBD1 matches at 10 bases. J lost 7 bases, V lost 6 bases, and 9 bases had no gene match. CDR1 is MNHEY, CDR2 SVGAGI, per germline. This CDR3 spans 14 amino acids. The CDR3 DNA reads as TGTGCCAGCAGCTACGAGACAGGGGGCCTAGAGCAGTACTTC. This gives the protein CASSYETGGLEQYF.

The CDR3 DNA is TGTGCCAGTAGTATAGAGTCAGGGGCGAACACCGGGGAGCTGTTTTTT. It specifies CASSIESGANTGELFF. The chain uses TRBV19 and TRBJ2-2, with a tentative D call TRBD1 (6 bases). This CDR3 has 16 residues. Germline loops: CDR1 LNHDA, CDR2 SQIVND (reference sequence). Trimming took 0 bases from V and 0 from J, leaving 8 bases between them. Full variable domain (remainder filled in from reference TRBV19 and TRBJ2-2): DGGITQSPKYLFRKEGQNVTLSCEQNLNHDAMYWYRQDPGQGLRLIYYSQIVNDFQKGDIAEGYSVSREKKESFPLTVTSAQKNPTAFYLCASSIESGANTGELFFGEGSRLTVL.

This clone occurred once. This rearrangement joins TRBV2 to TRBJ2-5; 7 nucleotides align to TRBD1. The CDR3 runs to 14 residues. Per the germline V gene, CDR1 is SNHLY and CDR2 is FYNNEI. The V and J ends lost 5 bases and 5 bases, in that order; junction bases with no gene match: 8. As DNA, the CDR3 is TGTGCCAGCAGTCCGACAGGGAGTATGGAGACCCAGTACTTC. Its translation: CASSPTGSMETQYF.

The V and J genes are TRBV9 and TRBJ2-3, with D possibly matching TRBD2 (5 bases). This CDR3 comprises 14 residues. Trimming removed 2 bases at V and 6 bases at J, with 13 bases between. Germline assignment: CDR1 SGDLS and CDR2 YYNGEE. The CDR3 spells CASSVGSRGDTQYF. The CDR3 DNA sequence: TGTGCCAGCAGCGTTGGGTCGAGAGGGGATACGCAGTATTTT.

A single count supports this clone. The chain joins TRBV6-5 to TRBJ2-7; weak D call: TRBD1 (6 bases). Germline CDR1 reads MNHEY; CDR2 reads SVGAGI. The CDR3 has 13 residues. Trimming took 6 bases from V and 2 from J, leaving 11 bases between them. This CDR3 is CASSPGQTYEQYF. CDR3 bases: TGTGCCAGCAGCCCAGGACAGACCTACGAGCAGTACTTC.

V is TRBV28 and J is TRBJ2-3, with 9 bases matching TRBD2. This CDR3 region has 16 residues. Trimming took 4 bases from V and 2 from J; bases not matched to a gene: 7. Germline V lookup: CDR1 MDHEN, CDR2 SYDVKM. CDR3 amino acids: CASSSKLAGYTDTQYF. CDR3 bases: TGTGCCAGCAGTTCGAAACTAGCGGGCTACACAGATACGCAGTATTTT.

The chain is built from TRBV6-6 and TRBJ2-5; D is undetermined. Germline values: CDR1 MNHNY, CDR2 SVGAGI (reference sequence). The CDR3 spans 11 residues. V was pared by 4 bases and J by 5 bases, with 5 bases between. In nucleotides, the CDR3 is TGTGCCAGCAGTTCCTGGGAGACCCAGTACTTC. Protein: CASSSWETQYF.

The chain employs TRBV6-5 and TRBJ1-4, with TRBD1 matching over 7 bases. J lost 8 bases, V lost 2 bases, and 5 bases had no gene match. The CDR3 spans 14 residues. Germline CDR1 is MNHEY and CDR2 is SVGAGI. CDR3 nucleotide sequence: TGTGCCAGCAGTTACGAGACAGGGAGGGAAAAACTGTTTTTT. Amino acids: CASSYETGREKLFF.

V gene TRBV23-1 combines with J gene TRBJ1-5; D remains unclear. TRBV23-1 is designated an ORF whose function remains uncertain. The length of the CDR3 is 10 residues. The ends were cut back, 6 bases at V and 11 bases at J, with 8 bases in the middle. In DNA, the CDR3 is TGCGCCAGCAGCGGAAGGACCCAGCATTTT. Amino acids: CASSGRTQHF.

V gene TRBV18 combines with J gene TRBJ2-3; D is uncertain. CDR3 size: 11 residues. V lost 5 bases, J lost 2 bases, and 2 bases lay in between. Germline-derived CDR1 and CDR2 are KGHSH and LQKENI. The CDR3 nucleotides are TGTGCCAGCTCAATCACAGATACGCAGTATTTT. Its protein product is CASSITDTQYF.

The V and J genes are TRBV28 and TRBJ1-3, with 9 bases aligning to TRBD1. CDR1 MDHEN and CDR2 SYDVKM come from the germline V gene. The CDR3 sequence is 15 residues long. V dropped 6 bases and J dropped 5; count of bases not matched to a gene: 8. The CDR3 reads CASRGGTGSRNTIYF. CDR3 sequence (DNA): TGTGCCAGCAGGGGCGGGACAGGGAGCCGAAACACCATATATTTT. Full variable domain (rest looked up from reference TRBV28 and TRBJ1-3): DVKVTQSSRYLVKRTGEKVFLECVQDMDHENMFWYRQDPGLGLRLIYFSYDVKMKEKGDIPEGYSVSREKKERFSLILESASTNQTSMYLCASRGGTGSRNTIYFGEGSWLTVV.

This chain joins TRBV6-5 and TRBJ2-7; D gene unclear. This CDR3 has 12 amino acids. Looked up from germline, CDR1 is MNHEY and CDR2 is SVGAGI. Between the trimmed V and J ends, which lost 2 bases and 2 bases, there was a span of 4 bases. The CDR3 is CASSYDTYEQYF. CDR3 nucleotides: TGTGCCAGCAGTTACGATACCTACGAGCAGTACTTC.

The rearrangement uses TRBV18 and TRBJ1-2; 7 positions agree with TRBD1. CDR3 length: 13 amino acids. The V and J ends lost 3 bases and 5 bases, in that order; junction bases with no gene match: 3. The V gene's germline CDR1 is KGHSH and CDR2 LQKENI. CDR3 coding DNA: TGTGCCAGCTCACCCGGGACAGCGTATGGCTACACCTTC. It specifies CASSPGTAYGYTF.

The V call is TRBV27, the J call TRBJ1-2; D may be TRBD1 (5 bases). The V end lost 4 bases, the J end lost 2 bases, and 14 bases lay between the germline ends. This CDR3 spans 15 amino acids. In germline, CDR1 is MNHEY, CDR2 SMNVEV (reference sequence). DNA of the CDR3: TGTGCCAGCAGTTCGGGGGGATGGAGAAACTATGGCTACACCTTC. Translated, it gives CASSSGGWRNYGYTF.

This chain links TRBV6-5 with TRBJ1-2; weak D call: TRBD1 (5 bases). The CDR3 sequence is 14 residues long. Trimming left V 2 bases short and J 5 bases short, with 12 bases between. Germline lookup yields CDR1 MNHEY and CDR2 SVGAGI. The CDR3 DNA follows: TGTGCCAGCAGTTACATCGGGACGGATTATGGCTACACCTTC. This sequence encodes CASSYIGTDYGYTF.

V gene TRBV7-6 combines with J gene TRBJ1-5; no clear D. The CDR3 has 15 residues. CDR1 SGHVS and CDR2 FNYEAQ come from the germline V gene. The V gene lost 5 bases and the J gene lost 4 bases, with 15 bases spanning the gap. The CDR3 is CASSDTLAQNQPQHF. CDR3 DNA sequence: TGTGCCAGCAGCGACACATTGGCTCAGAATCAGCCCCAGCATTTT. The full variable domain, completed using reference TRBV7-6 and TRBJ1-5, is GAGVSQSPRYKVTKRGQDVALRCDPISGHVSLYWYRQALGQGPEFLTYFNYEAQQDKSGLPNDRFSAERPEGSISTLTIQRTEQRDSAMYRCASSDTLAQNQPQHFGDGTRLSIL.

The V and J genes are TRBV28 and TRBJ2-2; no clear D. V was shortened by 3 bases and J by 2 bases, with 13 bases between the two germline ends. The CDR3 length is 16 residues. Germline CDR1 is MDHEN and CDR2 is SYDVKM. The DNA for the CDR3 is TGTGCCAGCAGTTTTTTGTCAGGAAAAAACACCGGGGAGCTGTTTTTT. It codes for CASSFLSGKNTGELFF.

This rearrangement joins TRBV7-9 to TRBJ2-1; D not certain. Per the germline V gene, CDR1 is SEHNR and CDR2 is FQNEAQ (reference sequence). V lost 1 base to trimming and J lost 10 bases, with 2 bases between them. The CDR3 contains 10 residues. This chain's CDR3 is CASSLGEQFF. The CDR3 DNA follows: TGTGCCAGCAGCTTAGGAGAGCAGTTCTTC.

This clone was counted a few times. V usage is TRBV4-1 and J usage is TRBJ2-5; no firm D call. The CDR3 is 12 amino acids. CDR1 MGHRA and CDR2 YSYEKL come from the germline V gene. Trimming removed 3 bases from V and 7 bases from J, with 9 bases in between. CDR3 bases: TGCGCCAGCAGCCATGCCGCCGGGACCCAGTACTTC. It is translated as CASSHAAGTQYF.

The CDR3: CASSRTSGRNEQFF. In DNA form, the CDR3 reads TGTGCCAGCAGTCGGACTAGCGGGAGAAATGAGCAGTTCTTC. The chain is built from TRBV28 and TRBJ2-1, with 13 bases lining up with TRBD2. Germline assignment: CDR1 MDHEN and CDR2 SYDVKM. The V segment lost 5 bases and the J segment 7 bases; nucleotides outside the gene matches: 2. The CDR3 extends over 14 amino acids.

The chain combines TRBV9 with TRBJ2-5, with no clear D. Germline V gene sequence: CDR1 SGDLS, CDR2 YYNGEE. Trimming removed 3 bases at V and 4 bases at J, with 16 bases between. This CDR3 spans 15 amino acids. CDR3 region: CASSASPWDGETQYF. The CDR3 bases are TGTGCCAGCAGCGCGTCACCTTGGGATGGAGAGACCCAGTACTTC.

This chain uses TRBV19 with TRBJ1-5, with a possible D match to TRBD1 (5 bases). CDR1 and CDR2 from the germline V gene are LNHDA and SQIVND (reference sequence). The CDR3 covers 17 residues. Trimming removed 8 bases at V and 0 bases at J, with 20 bases between. CDR3 in amino acids: CASLPGVGYYSNQPQHF. The CDR3 nucleotides are TGTGCCAGTCTCCCGGGGGTAGGATATTATAGCAATCAGCCCCAGCATTTT.

CDR3 amino acids: CASSPSVYGAGGNTEAFF. In DNA, the CDR3 is TGCGCCAGCAGCCCGTCAGTATATGGGGCGGGGGGAAACACTGAAGCTTTCTTT. The chain joins TRBV5-1 to TRBJ1-1; a possible D gene is TRBD1 (5 bases). The CDR3 covers 18 residues. Germline CDR1 and CDR2: SGHRS and YFSETQ. V lost 4 bases and J lost 2, with 24 bases in between. Based on the CDR3 plus reference TRBV5-1 and TRBJ1-1, the full variable domain is KAGVTQTPRYLIKTRGQQVTLSCSPISGHRSVSWYQQTPGQGLQFLFEYFSETQRNKGNFPGRFSGRQFSNSRSEMNVSTLELGDSALYLCASSPSVYGAGGNTEAFFGQGTRLTVV.

J is TRBJ2-7 and V is TRBV6-6, with TRBD1 as a possible D gene (7 bases). The germline gives CDR1 MNHNY, CDR2 SVGAGI (reference sequence). This CDR3 region has 14 residues. Trimming took 0 bases from V and 6 from J, leaving 12 bases between them. The CDR3 bases are TGTGCCAGCAGTTACTCGAGGCAGGGGGGCGAGCAGTACTTC. Translated, it gives CASSYSRQGGEQYF.

CDR3 coding DNA: TGCGCCAGCAGCTTAGGGAATCTGAACTACGAGCAGTACTTC. Translating it yields CASSLGNLNYEQYF. The chain uses TRBV5-1 and TRBJ2-7; D gene uncertain. Trimming took 2 bases from V and 3 from J, leaving 12 bases between them. The germline CDR1 and CDR2 sequences are SGHRS and YFSETQ. The CDR3 is 14 amino acids.

The rearrangement uses TRBV2 and TRBJ2-5, with a possible D match to TRBD1 (7 bases). Germline lookup yields CDR1 SNHLY and CDR2 FYNNEI. V was cut by 6 bases and J by 4 bases, with 12 bases left in between. The CDR3 totals 13 residues. CDR3 coding DNA: TGTGCCAGCAGCAGCAGGGGGGCAGAGACCCAGTACTTC. It encodes CASSSRGAETQYF.

V and J are TRBV11-3 and TRBJ2-5; 7 bases map to TRBD1. This CDR3 has 15 amino acids. The V gene's germline CDR1 is SGHNT and CDR2 YENEEA. The J segment lost 1 base and the V segment lost 5 bases, leaving 7 bases of the junction unmatched. The CDR3 DNA reads as TGTGCCAGCAGCCCTGGACAGGCTATCCAAGAGACCCAGTACTTC. Amino acids: CASSPGQAIQETQYF.

The sample holds a few counts of this clone. The rearrangement links TRBV30 to TRBJ1-2, with a weak D call TRBD1 (6 bases). This CDR3 spans 16 amino acids. From germline, CDR1 is GTSNPN and CDR2 SVGIG (reference sequence). Trimming pared 1 base from V and 1 base from J, leaving 16 bases between. The CDR3, as DNA: TGTGCCTGGAGTGGGTTTGGGGGCTGGGATAACTATGGCTACACCTTC. Translation: CAWSGFGGWDNYGYTF.